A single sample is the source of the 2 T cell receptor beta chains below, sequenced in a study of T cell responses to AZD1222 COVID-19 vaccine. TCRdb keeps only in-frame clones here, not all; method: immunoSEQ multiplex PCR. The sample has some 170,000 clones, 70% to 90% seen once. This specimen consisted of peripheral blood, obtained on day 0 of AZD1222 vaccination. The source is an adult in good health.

The CDR3: CASSRDRGNSPLHF. The CDR3 DNA reads TGTGCCAGCAGCCGGGACAGGGGTAATTCACCCCTCCACTTT. V usage is TRBV9 and J usage is TRBJ1-6; 10 nucleotides agree with TRBD1. The V gene's germline CDR1 is SGDLS and CDR2 YYNGEE. J lost 6 bases, V lost 4 bases, and 1 base had no gene match. The CDR3 runs to 14 residues.

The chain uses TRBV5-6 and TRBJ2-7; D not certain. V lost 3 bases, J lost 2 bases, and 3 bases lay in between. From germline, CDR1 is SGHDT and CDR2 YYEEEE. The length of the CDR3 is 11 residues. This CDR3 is CASSSTYEQYF. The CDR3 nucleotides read TGTGCCAGCAGCTCAACCTACGAGCAGTACTTC. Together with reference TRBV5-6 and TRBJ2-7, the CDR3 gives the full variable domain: DAGVTQSPTHLIKTRGQQVTLRCSPKSGHDTVSWYQQALGQGPQFIFQYYEEEERQRGNFPDRFSGHQFPNYSSELNVNALLLGDSALYLCASSSTYEQYFGPGTRLTVT.